This T cell receptor beta chain was identified during a study of cytomegalovirus exposure and HLA in healthy donors. About the research overall: An earlier analysis found 110 million or so unique TCR beta sequences from around 180 million T cells. Study-wide findings and caveats: Indistinguishability led to the exclusion of some V segments, TRBV6-2 and TRBV6-3 included. High specificity and sensitivity for cytomegalovirus status were reported for the classifier.

Germline assignment: CDR1 SGHRS and CDR2 YFSETQ. The CDR3 has 14 residues. Trimming at V came to 4 bases and at J to 5 bases, leaving 5 bases not matched to a gene. Amplification used 60 Vbeta primers and 13 Jbeta primers. Profiling relied on immunoSEQ multiplex PCR, and the TCRdb table lists in-frame clones only, not all of them. The repertoire has approximately 140,000 clones, approximately 81% of them found once; the top ten carry about 0.71%. This clone has only a few counts. The antigen is unknown. Other DNA variants within this sample encode the same CDR3. The receptor was derived from a man younger than 35 in good health and CMV-seronegative. This sequence joins TRBV5-1 and TRBJ1-5; 8 nucleotides align to TRBD1. Specimen: PBMCs. The CDR3 coding sequence is TGCGCCAGCAGCCCTGGACAGGGTGATCAGCCCCAGCATTTT. Translated: CASSPGQGDQPQHF.